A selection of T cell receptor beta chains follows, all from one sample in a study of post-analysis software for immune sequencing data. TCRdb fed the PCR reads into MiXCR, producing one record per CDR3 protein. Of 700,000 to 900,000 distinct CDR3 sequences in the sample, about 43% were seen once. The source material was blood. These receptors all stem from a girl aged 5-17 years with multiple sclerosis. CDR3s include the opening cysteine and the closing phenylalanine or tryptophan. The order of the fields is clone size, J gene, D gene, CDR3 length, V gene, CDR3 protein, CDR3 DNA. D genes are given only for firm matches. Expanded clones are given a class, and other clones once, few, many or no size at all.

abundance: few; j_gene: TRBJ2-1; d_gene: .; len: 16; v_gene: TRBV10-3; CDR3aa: CAISEVRGPLSDEQFF; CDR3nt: TGTGCCATCAGTGAGGTCAGGGGCCCTCTGAGCGATGAGCAGTTCTTC
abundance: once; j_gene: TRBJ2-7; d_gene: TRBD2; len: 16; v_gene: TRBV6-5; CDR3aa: CASSKTTSGIHYEQYF; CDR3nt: TGTGCCAGCAGTAAAACGACTAGCGGGATTCATTACGAGCAGTACTTC
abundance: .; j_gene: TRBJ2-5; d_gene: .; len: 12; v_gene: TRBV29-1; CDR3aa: CSVESSLETQYF; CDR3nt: TGCAGCGTTGAGTCTAGTCTAGAGACCCAGTACTTC
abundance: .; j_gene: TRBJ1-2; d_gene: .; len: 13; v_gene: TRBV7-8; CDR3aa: CASSLADGRGYTF; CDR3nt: TGTGCCAGCAGCTTAGCGGACGGTCGGGGCTACACCTTC
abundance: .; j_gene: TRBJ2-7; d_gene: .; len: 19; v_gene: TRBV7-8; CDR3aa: CASSLPELSGTFKPYEQYF; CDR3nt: TGTGCCAGCAGCTTACCCGAATTGTCCGGGACATTCAAACCCTACGAGCAGTACTTC
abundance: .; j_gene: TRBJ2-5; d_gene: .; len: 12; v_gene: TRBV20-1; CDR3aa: CSAQGRGETQYF; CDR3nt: TGCAGTGCTCAAGGGAGAGGGGAGACCCAGTACTTC
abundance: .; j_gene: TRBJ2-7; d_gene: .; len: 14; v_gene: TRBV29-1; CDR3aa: CSVLGLGSPYEQYF; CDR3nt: TGCAGCGTTTTGGGGCTAGGCAGCCCCTACGAGCAGTACTTC
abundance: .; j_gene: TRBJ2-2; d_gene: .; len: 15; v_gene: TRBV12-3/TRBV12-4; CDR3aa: CASSPGQPNTGELFF; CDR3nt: TGTGCCAGCAGTCCCGGACAGCCGAACACCGGGGAGCTGTTTTTT
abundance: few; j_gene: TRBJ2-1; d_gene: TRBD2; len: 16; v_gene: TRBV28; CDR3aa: CASSPRLAGGPEEQFF; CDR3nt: TGTGCCAGCAGCCCCCGACTAGCGGGAGGGCCGGAAGAGCAGTTCTTC
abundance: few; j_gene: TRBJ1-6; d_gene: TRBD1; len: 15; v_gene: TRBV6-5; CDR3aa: CASTGYDRAGSPLHF; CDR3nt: TGTGCCAGCACGGGTTATGACAGGGCTGGGTCACCCCTCCACTTT
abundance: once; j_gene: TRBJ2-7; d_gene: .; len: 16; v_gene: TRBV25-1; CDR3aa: CASSPGGVLGVYEQYF; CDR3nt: TGTGCCAGCAGTCCAGGGGGGGTACTTGGGGTGTACGAGCAGTACTTC
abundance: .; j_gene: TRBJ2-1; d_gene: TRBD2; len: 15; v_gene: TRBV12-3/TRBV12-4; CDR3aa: CASSGGGKGYNEQFF; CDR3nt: TGTGCCAGCAGTGGCGGGGGAAAGGGGTACAATGAGCAGTTCTTC
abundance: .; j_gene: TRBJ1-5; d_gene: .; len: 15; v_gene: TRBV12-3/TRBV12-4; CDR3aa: CASRVGPYSNQPQHF; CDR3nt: TGTGCCAGCAGGGTCGGGCCATATAGCAATCAGCCCCAGCATTTT
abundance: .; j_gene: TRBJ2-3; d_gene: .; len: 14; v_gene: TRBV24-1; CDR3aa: CATSPDGSADTQYF; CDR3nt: TGTGCCACCTCCCCTGACGGGAGCGCCGATACGCAGTATTTT
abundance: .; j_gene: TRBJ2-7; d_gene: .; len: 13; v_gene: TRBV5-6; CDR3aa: CASSSSQGYEQYF; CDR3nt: TGTGCCAGCAGCTCCTCCCAGGGCTACGAGCAGTACTTC
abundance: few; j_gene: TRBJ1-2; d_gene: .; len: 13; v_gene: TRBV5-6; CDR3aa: CASSLFDRYGYTF; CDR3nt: TGTGCCAGCAGCTTGTTCGACCGCTATGGCTACACCTTC
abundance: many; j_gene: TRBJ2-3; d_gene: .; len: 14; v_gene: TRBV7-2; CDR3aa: CASSLVSSTDTQYF; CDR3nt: TGTGCCAGCAGCCTAGTGTCTAGCACAGATACGCAGTATTTT
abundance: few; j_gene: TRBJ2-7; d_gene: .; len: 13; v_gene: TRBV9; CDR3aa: CASSVVQVYEQYF; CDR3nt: TGTGCCAGCAGCGTAGTACAGGTCTACGAGCAGTACTTC
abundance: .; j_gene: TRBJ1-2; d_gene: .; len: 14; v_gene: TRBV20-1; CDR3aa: CSAHNAAGKHGYTF; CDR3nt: TGCAGTGCCCATAACGCGGCAGGCAAGCATGGCTACACCTTC
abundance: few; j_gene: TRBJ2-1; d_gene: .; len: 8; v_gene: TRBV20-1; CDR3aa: CSARRGFF; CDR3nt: TGCAGTGCTAGGCGGGGGTTCTTC
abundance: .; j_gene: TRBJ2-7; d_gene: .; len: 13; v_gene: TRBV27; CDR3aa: CASSSGRIYEQYF; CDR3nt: TGTGCCAGCAGTTCCGGACGGATTTACGAGCAGTACTTC
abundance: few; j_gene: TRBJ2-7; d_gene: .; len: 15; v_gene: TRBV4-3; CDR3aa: CASSQYTGGGYEQYF; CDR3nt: TGCGCCAGCAGCCAGTACACCGGAGGAGGCTACGAGCAGTACTTC
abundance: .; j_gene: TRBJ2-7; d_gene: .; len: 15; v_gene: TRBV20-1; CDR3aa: CSARFWRGVLGEQYF; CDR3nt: TGCAGTGCTAGGTTCTGGCGGGGTGTATTGGGCGAGCAGTACTTC
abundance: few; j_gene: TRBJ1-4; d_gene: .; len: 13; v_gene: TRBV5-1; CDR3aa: CASSLAKGEKLFF; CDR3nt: TGCGCCAGCAGCTTGGCAAAGGGTGAAAAACTGTTTTTT
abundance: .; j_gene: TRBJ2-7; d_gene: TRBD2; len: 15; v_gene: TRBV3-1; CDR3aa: CASSTGAGGVYEQYF; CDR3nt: TGTGCCAGCAGCACGGGGGCGGGAGGGGTATACGAGCAGTACTTC
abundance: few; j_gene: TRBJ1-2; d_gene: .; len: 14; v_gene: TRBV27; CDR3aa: CASSLSMGNYGYTF; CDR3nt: TGTGCCAGCAGTTTATCGATGGGGAACTATGGCTACACCTTC
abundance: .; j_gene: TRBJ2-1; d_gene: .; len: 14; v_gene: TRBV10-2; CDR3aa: CASSESRARNEQFF; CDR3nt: TGCGCCAGCAGTGAGTCGAGGGCAAGGAATGAGCAGTTCTTC